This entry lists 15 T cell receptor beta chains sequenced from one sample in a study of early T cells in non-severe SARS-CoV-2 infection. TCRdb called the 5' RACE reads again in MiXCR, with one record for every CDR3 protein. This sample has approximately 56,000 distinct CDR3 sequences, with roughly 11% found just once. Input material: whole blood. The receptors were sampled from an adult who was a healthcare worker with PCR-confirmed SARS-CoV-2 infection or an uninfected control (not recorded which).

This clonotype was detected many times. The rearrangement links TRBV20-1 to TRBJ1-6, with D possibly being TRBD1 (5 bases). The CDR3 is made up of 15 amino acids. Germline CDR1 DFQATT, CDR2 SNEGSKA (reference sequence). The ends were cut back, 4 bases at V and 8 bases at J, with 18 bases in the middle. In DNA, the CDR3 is TGCAGTGCTACGAATGGGGACTCTTTCGATTCACCCCTCCACTTT. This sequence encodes CSATNGDSFDSPLHF.

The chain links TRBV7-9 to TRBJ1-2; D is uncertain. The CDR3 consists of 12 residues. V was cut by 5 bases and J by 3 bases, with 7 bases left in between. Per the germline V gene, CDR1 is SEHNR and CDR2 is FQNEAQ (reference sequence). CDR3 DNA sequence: TGTGCCAGCAGCCCCGGGGACTATGGCTACACCTTC. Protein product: CASSPGDYGYTF.

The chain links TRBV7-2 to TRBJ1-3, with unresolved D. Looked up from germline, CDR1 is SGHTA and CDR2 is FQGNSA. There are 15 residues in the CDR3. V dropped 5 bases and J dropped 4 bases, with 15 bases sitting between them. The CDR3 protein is CASSPVPPLGNTIYF. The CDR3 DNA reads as TGTGCCAGCAGCCCAGTCCCGCCGTTGGGAAACACCATATATTTT.

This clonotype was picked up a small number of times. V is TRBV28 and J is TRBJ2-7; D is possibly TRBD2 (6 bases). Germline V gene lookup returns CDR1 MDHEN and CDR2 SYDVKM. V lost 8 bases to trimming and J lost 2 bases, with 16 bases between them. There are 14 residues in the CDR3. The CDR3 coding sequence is TGTGCCAGCCTTAGCGGCACCATCACCTACGAGCAGTACTTC. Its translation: CASLSGTITYEQYF.

The CDR3 loop reads CASSYPGGGGELFF. The CDR3 coding sequence is TGTGCCAGCAGTTACCCAGGGGGTGGCGGGGAGCTGTTTTTT. The chain links TRBV6-6 to TRBJ2-2; 7 bases are shared with TRBD1. The CDR3 is made up of 14 amino acids. Trimming at V came to 2 bases and at J to 7 bases, leaving 4 bases not matched to a gene. Germline CDR1 MNHNY, CDR2 SVGAGI (reference sequence).

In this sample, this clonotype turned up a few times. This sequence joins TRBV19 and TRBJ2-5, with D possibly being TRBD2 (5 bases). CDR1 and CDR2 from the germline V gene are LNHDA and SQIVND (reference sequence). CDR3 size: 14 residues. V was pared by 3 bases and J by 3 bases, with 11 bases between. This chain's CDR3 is CASSIGGGEETQYF. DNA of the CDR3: TGTGCCAGTAGTATTGGAGGTGGGGAAGAGACCCAGTACTTC.

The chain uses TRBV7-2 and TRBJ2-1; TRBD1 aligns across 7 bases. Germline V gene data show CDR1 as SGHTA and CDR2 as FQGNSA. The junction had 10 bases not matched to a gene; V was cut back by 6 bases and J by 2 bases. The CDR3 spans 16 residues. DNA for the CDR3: TGTGCCAGCAGAAAATCCAGGGGGTCCCCCTACAATGAGCAGTTCTTC. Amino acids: CASRKSRGSPYNEQFF.

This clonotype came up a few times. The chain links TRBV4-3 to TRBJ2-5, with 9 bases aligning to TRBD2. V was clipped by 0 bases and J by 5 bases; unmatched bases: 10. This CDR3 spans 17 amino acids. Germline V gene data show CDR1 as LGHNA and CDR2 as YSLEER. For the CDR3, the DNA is TGCGCCAGCAGCCAAGATTACCGGCGGGGGGGCCTGGAGACCCAGTACTTC. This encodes CASSQDYRRGGLETQYF.

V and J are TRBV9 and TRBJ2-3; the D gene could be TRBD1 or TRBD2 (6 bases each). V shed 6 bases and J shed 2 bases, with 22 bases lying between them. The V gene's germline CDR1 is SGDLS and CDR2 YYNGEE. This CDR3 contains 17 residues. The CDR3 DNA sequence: TGTGCCAGCAATCCTTCGGGGGCGGGGAGCTACACAGATACGCAGTATTTT. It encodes CASNPSGAGSYTDTQYF.

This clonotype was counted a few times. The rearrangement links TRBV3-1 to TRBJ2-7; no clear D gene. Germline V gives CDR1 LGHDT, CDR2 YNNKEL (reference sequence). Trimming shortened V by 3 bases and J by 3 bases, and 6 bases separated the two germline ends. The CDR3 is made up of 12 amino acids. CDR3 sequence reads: CASSQIGYEQYF. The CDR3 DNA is TGTGCCAGCAGCCAGATAGGCTACGAGCAGTACTTC.

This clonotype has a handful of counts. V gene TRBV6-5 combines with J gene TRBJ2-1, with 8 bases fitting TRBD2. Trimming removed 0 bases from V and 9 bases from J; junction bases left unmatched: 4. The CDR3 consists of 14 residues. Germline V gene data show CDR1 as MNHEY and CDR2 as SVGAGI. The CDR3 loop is CASSYSAGVGEQFF. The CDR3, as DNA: TGTGCCAGCAGTTACTCAGCGGGGGTGGGTGAGCAGTTCTTC.

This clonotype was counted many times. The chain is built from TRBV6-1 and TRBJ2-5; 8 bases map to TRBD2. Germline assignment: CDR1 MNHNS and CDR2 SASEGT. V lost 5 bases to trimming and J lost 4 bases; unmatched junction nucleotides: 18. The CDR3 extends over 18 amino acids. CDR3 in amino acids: CASSPRSHASGSRETQYF. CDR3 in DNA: TGTGCCAGCAGTCCCCGGTCACACGCCAGCGGGAGCCGAGAGACCCAGTACTTC.

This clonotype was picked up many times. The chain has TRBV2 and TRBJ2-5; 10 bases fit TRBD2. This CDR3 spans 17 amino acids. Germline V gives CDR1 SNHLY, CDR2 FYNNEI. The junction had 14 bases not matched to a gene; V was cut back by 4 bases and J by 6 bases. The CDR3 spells CASSGLAGVPNSQTQYF. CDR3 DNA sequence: TGTGCCAGCAGTGGTCTAGCGGGGGTCCCTAATTCGCAGACCCAGTACTTC.

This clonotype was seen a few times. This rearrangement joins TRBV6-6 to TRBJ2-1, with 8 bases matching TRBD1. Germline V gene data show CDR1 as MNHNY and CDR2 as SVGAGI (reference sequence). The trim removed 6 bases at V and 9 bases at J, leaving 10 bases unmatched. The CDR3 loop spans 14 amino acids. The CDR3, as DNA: TGTGCCAGCAGCCAAGAAGCAGGGGGCGGTGAGCAGTTCTTC. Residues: CASSQEAGGGEQFF.

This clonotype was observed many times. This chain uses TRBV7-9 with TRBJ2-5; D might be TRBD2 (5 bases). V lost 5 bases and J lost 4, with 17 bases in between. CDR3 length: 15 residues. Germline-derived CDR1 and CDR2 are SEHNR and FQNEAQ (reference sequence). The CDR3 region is CASSKGASGRETQYF. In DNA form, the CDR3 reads TGTGCCAGCAGCAAAGGCGCTAGTGGGAGAGAGACCCAGTACTTC.